The 3 T cell receptor beta chains below were found in one sample sequenced in a study of T-cell reconstitution after alpha-beta-depleted transplantation in children. Unique molecular identifiers were used in preparing the TCRbeta library. MiXCR, run by TCRdb on the PCR reads, gives a single entry per CDR3 protein. This sample has hundreds of thousands of distinct CDR3 sequences, with 10% to 15% found just once. Sequenced material: PBMCs, mostly from graft donor cells, taken 360 days after TCRalphabeta/CD19-depleted stem cell transplant. The receptors originated from a male patient younger than 18 who had a stem cell transplant for acute myeloid leukemia, so the T cells may come from the graft donor.

The V and J genes are TRBV3-1 and TRBJ2-7; D ambiguous. Trimming left V 4 bases short and J 4 bases short, with 8 bases between. Looked up from germline, CDR1 is LGHDT and CDR2 is YNNKEL (reference sequence). This CDR3 has 12 amino acids. The CDR3 sequence is CASSPKAYEQYF. The CDR3 nucleotides are TGTGCCAGCAGCCCTAAGGCGTACGAGCAGTACTTC.

As regards this clonotype: Because the CDR3 is missing its conserved closing phenylalanine or tryptophan, this is likely a read error. The chain carries TRBV28 and TRBJ2-1; 8 nucleotides agree with TRBD2. CDR3 size: 14 residues. Unmatched junction bases numbered 14, after V lost 6 bases and J lost 13 bases. From germline, CDR1 is MDHEN and CDR2 SYDVKM. The CDR3 is CASSLSGRAPEQFV. The CDR3 bases are TGTGCCAGCAGCCTGTCCGGGAGGGCCCCTGAACAGTTCGTC.

The chain uses TRBV9 and TRBJ2-1, with 9 bases aligning to TRBD2. The CDR3 covers 15 residues. Germline V gives CDR1 SGDLS, CDR2 YYNGEE. The V segment lost 4 bases and the J segment 2 bases; nucleotides outside the gene matches: 4. CDR3 nucleotide sequence: TGTGCCAGCAGCTCTAGCGGGAACCCCTACAATGAGCAGTTCTTC. Its translation is CASSSSGNPYNEQFF.